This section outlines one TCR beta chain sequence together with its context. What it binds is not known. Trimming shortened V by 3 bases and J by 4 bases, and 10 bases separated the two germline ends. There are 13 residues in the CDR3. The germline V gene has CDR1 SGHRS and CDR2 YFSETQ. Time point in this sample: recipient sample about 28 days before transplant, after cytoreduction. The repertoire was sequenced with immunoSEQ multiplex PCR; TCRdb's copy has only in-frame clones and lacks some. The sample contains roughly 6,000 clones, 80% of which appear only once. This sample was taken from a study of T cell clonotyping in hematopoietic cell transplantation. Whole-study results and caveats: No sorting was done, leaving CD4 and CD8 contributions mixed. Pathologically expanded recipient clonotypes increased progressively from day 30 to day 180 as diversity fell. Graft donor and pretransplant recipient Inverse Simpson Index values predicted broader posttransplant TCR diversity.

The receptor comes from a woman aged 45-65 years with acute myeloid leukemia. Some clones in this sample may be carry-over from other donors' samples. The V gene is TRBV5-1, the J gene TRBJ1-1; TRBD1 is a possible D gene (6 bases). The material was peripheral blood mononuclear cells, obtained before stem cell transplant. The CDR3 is CASSSTGFTEAFF. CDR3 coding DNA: TGCGCCAGCAGCTCTACAGGGTTCACTGAAGCTTTCTTT.